A single sample is the source of the 8 T cell receptor beta chains below, sequenced in a study of beta chain features in type 1 diabetes. Overall study findings and caveats: All four CD4+ subsets of Type 1 diabetes patients contained TCRB CDR3s that were moderately but significantly shorter.

Expressed TCRB transcripts were sequenced, since all the RNA that had been isolated was reverse transcribed. Some clones are missing from TCRdb's copy, which holds only in-frame ones; the method was immunoSEQ multiplex PCR. This table has around 150,000 clones, around 63% appearing once. These TCRs' antigens remain unknown. Sequencing used naive CD4+ T cells from blood. Receptors originate from a man aged 25 to 40 with type 1 diabetes.

V and J are TRBV5-6 and TRBJ2-1; D not resolved. The V and J ends lost 1 base and 13 bases respectively, with 9 bases between them. CDR1 SGHDT and CDR2 YYEEEE come from the germline V gene. The CDR3 contains 11 residues. For the CDR3, the DNA is TGTGCCAGCAGCTTGTCTGAACAACAGTTCTTC. This encodes CASSLSEQQFF.

The V call is TRBV28, the J call TRBJ2-1, with 9 bases matching TRBD2. V lost 1 base, J lost 8 bases, and 9 bases stayed unmatched. This CDR3 has 16 amino acids. Germline-derived CDR1 and CDR2 are MDHEN and SYDVKM. The CDR3 protein is CASSLSSGLAPHEQFF. The CDR3 bases are TGTGCCAGCAGTTTATCGTCGGGACTAGCCCCCCATGAGCAGTTCTTC. The variable domain in full, with the rest retrieved from reference TRBV28 and TRBJ2-1, is DVKVTQSSRYLVKRTGEKVFLECVQDMDHENMFWYRQDPGLGLRLIYFSYDVKMKEKGDIPEGYSVSREKKERFSLILESASTNQTSMYLCASSLSSGLAPHEQFFGPGTRLTVL.

This clone occurred a few times. The gene calls are TRBV29-1 and TRBJ2-5, with a tentative D call TRBD2 (6 bases). The V and J ends lost 1 base and 4 bases respectively, with 10 bases between them. CDR1 is SQVTM and CDR2 is ANQGSEA in the germline V gene. This CDR3 spans 13 amino acids. For the CDR3, the DNA is TGCAGCGTTGAAGCCGACGGGAGAGAGACCCAGTACTTC. It codes for CSVEADGRETQYF.

This chain joins TRBV9 and TRBJ2-3, with D possibly called TRBD1 or TRBD2 (5 bases each). The length of the CDR3 is 14 residues. V shed 0 bases and J shed 4 bases, with 9 bases lying between them. Germline values: CDR1 SGDLS, CDR2 YYNGEE. CDR3 region: CASSVVGEADTQYF. In DNA, the CDR3 is TGTGCCAGCAGCGTAGTGGGGGAAGCAGATACGCAGTATTTT. The complete variable domain, with remaining parts taken from reference TRBV9 and TRBJ2-3, reads DSGVTQTPKHLITATGQRVTLRCSPRSGDLSVYWYQQSLDQGLQFLIQYYNGEERAKGNILERFSAQQFPDLHSELNLSSLELGDSALYFCASSVVGEADTQYFGPGTRLTVL.

In this sample, this clone turned up a few times. The rearrangement joins TRBV4-3 to TRBJ2-7, with D possibly TRBD1 on 6 matching bases. Trimming removed 2 bases from V and 4 bases from J, with 12 bases in between. Germline CDR1 reads LGHNA; CDR2 reads YSLEER. The CDR3 is made up of 14 amino acids. CDR3 sequence reads: CASSQSTGSYEQYF. CDR3 DNA sequence: TGCGCCAGCAGCCAAAGTACAGGGAGTTACGAGCAGTACTTC.

Of note for this clone: The sample contains more than one DNA sequence encoding this CDR3. V and J are TRBV30 and TRBJ2-3; D gene unclear. The CDR3 contains 12 residues. Trimming left V 3 bases short and J 0 bases short, with 4 bases between. Germline V gives CDR1 GTSNPN, CDR2 SVGIG (reference sequence). CDR3 sequence reads: CAWSQSTDTQYF. Here the CDR3 DNA reads TGTGCCTGGAGCCAGAGCACAGATACGCAGTATTTT.

This chain connects TRBV5-1 to TRBJ2-5, with D possibly TRBD1 on 5 matching bases. CDR1 SGHRS and CDR2 YFSETQ come from the germline V gene. Trimming took off 0 bases at V and 4 bases at J, with 13 bases between the two ends. The CDR3 is made up of 15 amino acids. CDR3 residues: CASSLASGSGETQYF. CDR3 coding DNA: TGCGCCAGCAGCTTGGCATCAGGGTCAGGAGAGACCCAGTACTTC.

The chain carries TRBV6-5 and TRBJ2-1; the match to TRBD2 covers 11 bases. J was trimmed by 3 bases and V by 8 bases; bases with no gene match: 6. Germline V gene lookup returns CDR1 MNHEY and CDR2 SVGAGI. This CDR3 region has 15 residues. The CDR3 reads CASRSTSGDYNEQFF. CDR3 DNA sequence: TGTGCCAGCCGTTCGACTAGCGGGGACTACAATGAGCAGTTCTTC.